These T cell receptor beta chains were read from a single sample in a study of radiation and T cells in renal cell carcinoma. Assay: immunoSEQ multiplex PCR; the TCRdb copy retains only in-frame clones and omits some. This table has about 18,000 clones, about 61% appearing once. The source material was tumor tissue, sampled from a patient whose treatment was nephrectomy without radiotherapy. Source of these receptors: a man aged 50 to 60 with renal cell carcinoma. The CDR3 runs from the conserved cysteine through the conserved F or W. Clone size is shown for a subset of rows, as once, few, many or a class of expanded clone.

TRBJ1-1	NA	TRBV7-2	CASTLGTRGHPEAFF
TRBJ1-5	NA	TRBV5-6	CASSPQGLYSNQPQHF
TRBJ1-1	few	TRBV10-3	CAISESTWAGPAFF
TRBJ1-3	NA	TRBV4-3	CASSQDPGGGNTIYF
TRBJ2-1	NA	TRBV18	CASSPRTSGHNEQFF
TRBJ1-2	NA	TRBV7-2	CASSLAGRQGYTF
TRBJ1-1	once	TRBV6-1	CASISTRGTEAFF
TRBJ1-5	NA	TRBV2	CASSEEGQGNQPQHF
TRBJ1-2	NA	TRBV18	CASSPDQINYGYTF
TRBJ1-2	NA	TRBV4-3	CASSQDQRERAYGYTF
TRBJ1-6	once	TRBV6-1	CASSEALPGDKYSLHF
TRBJ1-2	few	TRBV7-2	CASSFRRGLQGYTF
TRBJ2-7	NA	TRBV13	CASSPSLRASYEQYF
TRBJ2-1	NA	TRBV15	CATSIPKVAMSSYNEQFF
TRBJ1-1	once	TRBV5-1	CASSFLDAEAFF
TRBJ1-1	few	TRBV2	CASSVGSGQDTFF
TRBJ2-5	NA	TRBV7-2	CASSSSGTGWETQYF
TRBJ1-2	few	TRBV25-1	CASSEYVRYGYTF
TRBJ2-2	NA	TRBV30	CAWMGTGELFF
TRBJ1-1	NA	TRBV5-4	CASSHLTSGGVPEAFF
TRBJ1-5	NA	TRBV19	CASSIDGIDQPQHF
TRBJ1-5	once	TRBV6-5	CASKWGPDQPQHF
TRBJ1-5	NA	TRBV19	CASSIDRAGLQPQHF
TRBJ2-7	NA	TRBV5-4	CASSLGGQSSYEQYF
TRBJ1-3	medium-sized	TRBV5-1	CASRDGGNTIYF
TRBJ2-1	NA	TRBV5-6	CASSAFIGSYNEQFF
TRBJ1-6	NA	TRBV9	CASSGVGASGSPLHF
TRBJ1-4	NA	TRBV19	CASSTTGRSNEKLFF
TRBJ2-7	NA	TRBV5-1	CASRQVSGTGGYEQYF
TRBJ1-1	NA	TRBV15	CATSRVPASTEAFF
TRBJ1-1	NA	TRBV7-2	CASSISSRGMNTEAFF
TRBJ1-2	NA	TRBV14	CASSQEAYGYTF
TRBJ1-2	NA	TRBV7-8	CASSSGTGSFYGYTF
TRBJ1-2	NA	TRBV18	CASSFDKAYGYTF
TRBJ2-1	NA	TRBV5-4	CASSSDSGNTLYNEQFF
TRBJ2-1	few	TRBV4-1	CASSPSLTSGRANEQFF
TRBJ2-2	NA	TRBV5-1	CASIEPTNTGELFF
TRBJ2-7	few	TRBV7-8	CASRPGPSFSYEQYF
TRBJ2-3	NA	TRBV7-9	CASSPGTSLADTQYF
TRBJ1-5	NA	TRBV19	CASGGTGSNQPQHF
TRBJ1-1	many	TRBV7-8	CASSQVTTGDTEAFF
TRBJ1-3	NA	TRBV29-1	CSVADRERWAGNTIYF
TRBJ1-1	NA	TRBV7-2	CASRFSTESMFF
TRBJ2-7	NA	TRBV18	CASSWTGAIYEQYF
TRBJ1-6	NA	TRBV19	CASSVSSYNSPLHF
TRBJ1-2	NA	TRBV19	CASSPTGDPNYGYTF
TRBJ2-1	NA	TRBV7-7	CASSRDGSSYNEQFF
TRBJ2-1	few	TRBV5-4	CASPGTSGGGNEQFF
TRBJ2-7	NA	TRBV7-2	CASSLTLVVSEQYF
TRBJ2-5	NA	TRBV5-8	CASSRGQGTETQYF
TRBJ2-7	once	TRBV5-4	CASSSMTGGGYEQYF